These 21 T cell receptor beta chains share one sample of origin, sequenced in a study of identical twins (dated by TCRdb to 2015 to 2016). Libraries came from 5' RACE. Sequencing relied on an Illumina HiSeq 2000. TCRdb handled the public reads itself, with Q25 trimming in fastp and clone calling in MiXCR, and kept productive beta chains. Rows with a matching CDR3 protein are joined into one entry that keeps the most common DNA and genes. The sample table records some 320,000 distinct CDR3 sequences; around an eighth of these occur just once. The ten largest clones take up around 7.8% of the sample. These data were also reused for a study on yellow fever vaccine responses in identical twins.

The sequencing input was CD8+ T cells sorted from blood. These receptors were taken from a woman aged 18-29 years in good health.

This clonotype was seen only a few times. The V call is TRBV7-9, the J call TRBJ1-4, with a tentative D call TRBD1 (5 bases). Per germline, CDR1 SEHNR and CDR2 FQNEAQ (reference sequence). The CDR3 contains 15 residues. Trimming cost V 6 bases and J 1 base, with 12 bases left between them. The CDR3 DNA reads TGTGCCAGCAGTCAAGCCGGGGGAACTAATGAAAAACTGTTTTTT. It translates to CASSQAGGTNEKLFF.

This clonotype occurred a few times. The gene calls are TRBV20-1 and TRBJ2-1; 9 bases map to TRBD1. Germline values: CDR1 DFQATT, CDR2 SNEGSKA (reference sequence). The length of the CDR3 is 14 residues. With 0 bases clipped from V and 8 bases from J, the junction kept 5 bases outside the gene matches. CDR3 region: CSARENWDRDEQFF. For the CDR3, the DNA is TGCAGTGCTAGAGAAAACTGGGACAGGGATGAGCAGTTCTTC.

The V gene is TRBV2, the J gene TRBJ2-5; no reliable D call. The CDR3 has 15 amino acids. Germline CDR1 SNHLY, CDR2 FYNNEI. Trimming took off 1 base at V and 3 bases at J, with 12 bases between the two ends. This CDR3 reads CASSEGGFLEETQYF. For the CDR3, the DNA is TGTGCCAGCAGTGAAGGGGGATTTCTTGAAGAGACCCAGTACTTC.

The V gene is TRBV25-1, the J gene TRBJ1-2; no clear D. The germline V gene has CDR1 MGHDK and CDR2 SYGVNS. This CDR3 comprises 13 residues. V was pared by 5 bases and J by 4 bases, with 11 bases between. This CDR3 is CASSSRRAYGYTF. The CDR3 DNA follows: TGTGCCAGCAGTAGTAGGCGTGCCTATGGCTACACCTTC.

V and J are TRBV9 and TRBJ2-3; D uncertain. The germline gives CDR1 SGDLS, CDR2 YYNGEE. The CDR3 loop spans 14 amino acids. V was trimmed by 0 bases and J by 0 bases, leaving 5 bases between them. In DNA form, the CDR3 reads TGTGCCAGCAGCGTAGCAATCAGCACAGATACGCAGTATTTT. It specifies CASSVAISTDTQYF.

This clonotype has a handful of counts. The V call is TRBV20-1, the J call TRBJ2-1, with D possibly matching TRBD2 (6 bases). Germline loops: CDR1 DFQATT, CDR2 SNEGSKA (reference sequence). The V end lost 0 bases, the J end lost 2 bases, and 8 bases lay between the germline ends. This CDR3 has 14 residues. The CDR3 is CSARDPSAYNEQFF. DNA of the CDR3: TGCAGTGCTAGAGACCCTAGCGCCTACAATGAGCAGTTCTTC.

This clonotype was found many times. The J gene is TRBJ2-1, the V gene TRBV7-2; D is undetermined. The CDR3 is made up of 13 amino acids. The V gene lost 11 bases and the J gene lost 4 bases, with 15 bases spanning the gap. CDR1 and CDR2 from the germline V gene are SGHTA and FQGNSA. CDR3 amino acids: CAVESWPYNEQFF. CDR3 DNA: TGTGCCGTAGAAAGTTGGCCTTACAATGAGCAGTTCTTC.

The chain links TRBV21-1 to TRBJ2-5; the DNA was not used to check the table's D call, TRBD2. TRBV21-1 is annotated as a pseudogene. The CDR3 is 17 residues long. The CDR3, as DNA: TGTGCCAGCAGCAAAGCTTCGAGCGGGAGGGCCTATAAGACCCAGTACTTC. Translating it yields CASSKASSGRAYKTQYF.

The chain recombines TRBV2 with TRBJ1-6, with 9 bases that match TRBD1. With V trimmed by 6 bases and J by 0 bases, 9 bases remained unmatched. This CDR3 comprises 18 residues. Germline lookup yields CDR1 SNHLY and CDR2 FYNNEI. CDR3 DNA sequence: TGTGCCAGCAGGGGGGACAGGGCCGACCTCTCCTATAATTCACCCCTCCACTTT. Translating gives CASRGDRADLSYNSPLHF.

This clonotype was observed a handful of times. The chain combines TRBV15 with TRBJ2-1; no clear D gene. The CDR3 spans 14 residues. V lost 0 bases and J 6 bases, leaving 9 bases between the germline ends. Per the germline V gene, CDR1 is LNHNV and CDR2 is YYDKDF (reference sequence). CDR3 residues: CATSRDGVLNEQFF. CDR3 DNA: TGTGCCACCAGCAGAGATGGGGTACTCAATGAGCAGTTCTTC.

This clonotype was detected ten times or more. The chain is built from TRBV29-1 and TRBJ2-1, with 8 bases lining up with TRBD1. Germline V gives CDR1 SQVTM, CDR2 ANQGSEA. With V trimmed by 4 bases and J by 2 bases, 4 bases remained unmatched. The CDR3 is made up of 14 amino acids. The CDR3: CSVAGQGTYNEQFF. DNA for the CDR3: TGCAGCGTTGCCGGACAGGGCACCTACAATGAGCAGTTCTTC.

The sample holds many counts of this clonotype. The V call is TRBV12-3 or TRBV12-4, the J call TRBJ2-7; possibly TRBD2 for D (6 bases). CDR3 length: 13 amino acids. Trimming removed 6 bases from V and 4 bases from J, with 13 bases in between. The CDR3: CASSSGTPYEQYF. The CDR3 DNA is TGTGCCAGCAGCTCCGGGACTCCGTACGAGCAGTACTTC.

V and J are TRBV14 and TRBJ2-5, with D tentatively TRBD2 (6 bases). The CDR3 is 16 amino acids. Germline lookup yields CDR1 SGHDN and CDR2 FVKESK. The germline V and J ends were trimmed by 4 bases and 5 bases, with 20 bases remaining between them. DNA of the CDR3: TGTGCCAGCAGCCCCCTGACTAGATGGGGTGGGGAGACCCAGTACTTC. Translated, it gives CASSPLTRWGGETQYF.

There are a few counts of this clonotype. The genes are TRBV12-3 or TRBV12-4 and TRBJ1-4; 9 nucleotides line up with TRBD1. CDR3 length equals 14 residues. V shed 5 bases, J shed 6 bases, and the junction held 4 bases outside the gene matches. In DNA form, the CDR3 reads TGTGCCAGCAGTACAGGGGGCTACTATGAAAAACTGTTTTTT. Its translation is CASSTGGYYEKLFF.

This clonotype was picked up many times. The chain uses TRBV12-3 or TRBV12-4 and TRBJ2-3, with D perhaps matching TRBD1 (5 bases). V was cut by 3 bases and J by 4 bases, with 14 bases left in between. The CDR3 covers 15 residues. The CDR3 protein is CASSFEGDPADTQYF. The CDR3 coding sequence is TGTGCCAGCAGTTTCGAAGGGGATCCTGCAGATACGCAGTATTTT.

The chain carries TRBV5-1 and TRBJ1-1, with D possibly TRBD1 on 5 matching bases. With 0 bases removed from V and 2 bases from J, the gap between germline ends came to 11 bases. The germline gives CDR1 SGHRS, CDR2 YFSETQ. CDR3 length equals 15 residues. Here the CDR3 reads CASSLAGTENTEAFF. In nucleotides, the CDR3 is TGCGCCAGCAGCTTGGCCGGGACGGAAAACACTGAAGCTTTCTTT.

The genes are TRBV27 and TRBJ1-5; D call uncertain. Germline V gene sequence: CDR1 MNHEY, CDR2 SMNVEV (reference sequence). The CDR3 runs to 14 residues. Trimming left V 4 bases short and J 6 bases short, with 13 bases between. The CDR3 DNA is TGTGCCAGCAGTTCCGGTAGTGGCGGTCAGCCCCAGCATTTT. This codes for CASSSGSGGQPQHF.

This clonotype was observed a few times. This chain's CDR3 is CASSTPSTDTQYF. In DNA, the CDR3 is TGTGCCAGCAGCACTCCTAGCACAGATACGCAGTATTTT. The gene calls are TRBV7-2 and TRBJ2-3; D is unclear. V was pared by 5 bases and J by 0 bases, with 6 bases between. The CDR3 contains 13 residues. The germline V gene has CDR1 SGHTA and CDR2 FQGNSA. The full variable domain, completed using reference TRBV7-2 and TRBJ2-3, is GAGVSQSPSNKVTEKGKDVELRCDPISGHTALYWYRQSLGQGLEFLIYFQGNSAPDKSGLPSDRFSAERTGGSVSTLTIQRTQQEDSAVYLCASSTPSTDTQYFGPGTRLTVL.

CDR3 sequence reads: CASSYGTEQFF. CDR3 bases: TGTGCCAGCAGTTACGGCACTGAGCAGTTCTTC. The chain carries TRBV6-5 and TRBJ2-1; D remains ambiguous. Germline V gives CDR1 MNHEY, CDR2 SVGAGI. The CDR3 is 11 residues long. Trimming left V 2 bases short and J 9 bases short, with 5 bases between.

The chain has TRBV20-1 and TRBJ2-7; TRBD1 aligns across 12 bases. Trimming removed 6 bases from V and 6 bases from J; junction bases left unmatched: 12. The length of the CDR3 is 15 residues. CDR1 DFQATT and CDR2 SNEGSKA come from the germline V gene (reference sequence). CDR3 DNA: TGCAGTGCCATACAGCCGGGACAGGGGGCTGTCGAGCAGTACTTC. It specifies CSAIQPGQGAVEQYF.

This clonotype was seen more than once but under ten times. The chain joins TRBV5-6 to TRBJ2-7; 10 bases are shared with TRBD2. Per germline, CDR1 SGHDT and CDR2 YYEEEE. The CDR3 has 15 amino acids. After removal of 2 bases from V and 3 bases from J, the junction contained 5 bases not matched to a gene. CDR3 sequence: CASSFGLADNYEQYF. In DNA form, the CDR3 reads TGTGCCAGCAGCTTCGGACTAGCGGATAACTACGAGCAGTACTTC.